These T cell receptor beta chains were read from a single sample in a study of T cells after yellow fever vaccination. TCRdb re-analysed the 5' RACE reads in MiXCR, keeping a single row per CDR3 protein. This repertoire shows roughly 520,000 distinct CDR3 sequences, about a fifth found once; its top ten account for about a sixth. Sequenced here: PBMCs, sampled roughly 23 days after the first yellow fever vaccination. The receptors come from a man younger than 35 who received the YFV17D yellow fever vaccine. Both conserved end residues are part of each CDR3. The order of the fields is V gene, CDR3 length, J gene, clone size, D gene, CDR3 protein, CDR3 DNA. A D gene is named only where the DNA matches it firmly. A row's size may be missing; if present it is once, few, many or a size class.

v_call: TRBV5-1; cdr3_length: 18; j_call: TRBJ2-3; clone_size: -; d_call: TRBD2; cdr3_aa: CASSLLSGGGETTDTQYF; cdr3_nt: TGCGCCAGCAGCTTGCTTAGCGGGGGGGGTGAGACCACAGATACGCAGTATTTT
v_call: TRBV6-2/TRBV6-3; cdr3_length: 15; j_call: TRBJ2-2; clone_size: few; d_call: TRBD2; cdr3_aa: CAGQRGPFNTGELFF; cdr3_nt: TGTGCCGGGCAGCGGGGGCCATTTAACACCGGGGAGCTGTTTTTT
v_call: TRBV28; cdr3_length: 13; j_call: TRBJ2-3; clone_size: -; d_call: -; cdr3_aa: CASSTQGPDTQYF; cdr3_nt: TGTGCCAGCAGTACACAGGGACCAGATACGCAGTATTTT
v_call: TRBV29-1; cdr3_length: 12; j_call: TRBJ1-5; clone_size: few; d_call: -; cdr3_aa: CRGDGGNQPQHF; cdr3_nt: TGCAGAGGGGACGGTGGCAATCAGCCCCAGCATTTT
v_call: TRBV4-3; cdr3_length: 15; j_call: TRBJ2-7; clone_size: -; d_call: TRBD1; cdr3_aa: CASSLSGTAPYEQYF; cdr3_nt: TGCGCCAGCAGCCTTAGTGGGACAGCCCCCTACGAGCAGTACTTC
v_call: TRBV29-1; cdr3_length: 14; j_call: TRBJ1-1; clone_size: -; d_call: -; cdr3_aa: CSVEGRLGNTEAFF; cdr3_nt: TGCAGCGTTGAGGGGAGGCTAGGGAACACTGAAGCTTTCTTT
v_call: TRBV5-1; cdr3_length: 15; j_call: TRBJ1-5; clone_size: few; d_call: -; cdr3_aa: CASSATGISNQPQHF; cdr3_nt: TGCGCCAGCAGCGCTACAGGGATTAGCAATCAGCCCCAGCATTTT
v_call: TRBV6-5; cdr3_length: 14; j_call: TRBJ1-2; clone_size: -; d_call: -; cdr3_aa: CASSLQEIAYGYTF; cdr3_nt: TGTGCCAGCAGCTTACAGGAAATCGCTTATGGCTACACCTTC
v_call: TRBV12-3/TRBV12-4; cdr3_length: 15; j_call: TRBJ2-5; clone_size: -; d_call: TRBD2; cdr3_aa: CASTTAGGIEETQYF; cdr3_nt: TGTGCCAGCACCACAGCGGGGGGGATTGAAGAGACCCAGTACTTC
v_call: TRBV9; cdr3_length: 16; j_call: TRBJ2-5; clone_size: few; d_call: TRBD1; cdr3_aa: CASSYGQGASGETQYF; cdr3_nt: TGTGCCAGCAGCTACGGACAGGGAGCCTCAGGCGAGACCCAGTACTTC
v_call: TRBV5-1; cdr3_length: 15; j_call: TRBJ1-1; clone_size: few; d_call: -; cdr3_aa: CASSLGVPPNTEAFF; cdr3_nt: TGCGCCAGCAGCTTGGGGGTCCCGCCGAACACTGAAGCTTTCTTT
v_call: TRBV4-1; cdr3_length: 16; j_call: TRBJ1-4; clone_size: -; d_call: -; cdr3_aa: CASSQHPGREGEKLFF; cdr3_nt: TGCGCCAGCAGCCAGCATCCGGGCAGGGAGGGTGAAAAACTGTTTTTT
v_call: TRBV7-9; cdr3_length: 15; j_call: TRBJ2-7; clone_size: -; d_call: -; cdr3_aa: CASSSPEDLTYEQYF; cdr3_nt: TGTGCCAGCAGCTCCCCGGAGGACCTTACCTACGAGCAGTACTTC